A selection of T cell receptor beta chains follows, all from one sample in a study of T cell responses to AZD1222 COVID-19 vaccine. Some clones are missing from TCRdb's copy, which holds only in-frame ones; the method was immunoSEQ multiplex PCR. The sample lists about 140,000 clones, approximately 90% occurring once. This sample comprised peripheral blood, obtained on day 0 of AZD1222 vaccination. The receptors originated from an adult in good health. CDR3s include the opening cysteine and the closing phenylalanine or tryptophan.

v_call,j_call,cdr3_aa
TRBV7-3,TRBJ2-1,CASSLDHRGQYNEQFF
TRBV3-1/TRBV3-2,TRBJ1-6,CASSQIRGRNSPLHF
TRBV27,TRBJ1-4,CASSHRGQGTTNEKLFF
TRBV2,TRBJ2-1,CASRGTVIEQFF
TRBV5-8,TRBJ1-5,CASTPGQGRGSNQPQHF
TRBV5-6,TRBJ1-6,CASTGLNNSPLHF
TRBV19,TRBJ1-5,CASAPLNTNSNQPQHF
TRBV6-2/TRBV6-3,TRBJ2-3,CASSYYGGARTDTQYF
TRBV11-3,TRBJ2-3,CASSFGHLSGTDTQYF
TRBV11-3,TRBJ2-5,CAIKYQETQYF
TRBV27,TRBJ2-3,CASSPTRFSTDTQYF
TRBV24-1,TRBJ2-3,CATSDLTSGTDTQYF
TRBV27,TRBJ2-7,CASSLQGHSFYEQYF
TRBV27,TRBJ2-3,CASRRGPLLGTDTQYF
TRBV7-9,TRBJ2-2,CASSLSGTINTGELFF
TRBV6-5,TRBJ2-1,CASRDTGLHEQFF
TRBV5-1,TRBJ2-5,CASRGTGGETQYF
TRBV5-1,TRBJ2-7,CASSLGGGVSYEQYF
TRBV5-8,TRBJ2-1,CASSGGTSGYNEQFF
TRBV7-2,TRBJ2-7,CASSLSFDNRYEQYF
TRBV9,TRBJ2-1,CASSVSPRVGLAGSNEQFF